What follows is one T cell receptor beta chain and its context. The data stem from a study of T cells after yellow fever vaccination. Study-level background: SMART-Seq v4 Ultra Low Input prepared libraries from low-cell fractions.

TCRdb called the 5' RACE reads again in MiXCR, with one record for every CDR3 protein. The sample yields around 60,000 distinct CDR3 sequences, around 6.2% seen once. This CDR3 region has 14 residues. Trimming took off 5 bases at V and 3 bases at J, with 14 bases between the two ends. Germline CDR1 and CDR2: SGHAT and FQNNGV. The input for sequencing was PBMCs, either bulk or a sorted T-cell subset (CD4+, CD8+, memory, or dextramer-sorted; not recorded which), taken on the day of the yellow fever booster vaccination. The sequence derives from a man aged 18 to 29 who received the YFV17D yellow fever vaccine. The J gene is TRBJ2-7, the V gene TRBV11-2; no clear D gene. CDR3 in amino acids: CASSPGGSYYEQYV. In nucleotides, the CDR3 is TGTGCCAGCAGCCCCGGCGGCTCCTACTACGAGCAGTACGTC.